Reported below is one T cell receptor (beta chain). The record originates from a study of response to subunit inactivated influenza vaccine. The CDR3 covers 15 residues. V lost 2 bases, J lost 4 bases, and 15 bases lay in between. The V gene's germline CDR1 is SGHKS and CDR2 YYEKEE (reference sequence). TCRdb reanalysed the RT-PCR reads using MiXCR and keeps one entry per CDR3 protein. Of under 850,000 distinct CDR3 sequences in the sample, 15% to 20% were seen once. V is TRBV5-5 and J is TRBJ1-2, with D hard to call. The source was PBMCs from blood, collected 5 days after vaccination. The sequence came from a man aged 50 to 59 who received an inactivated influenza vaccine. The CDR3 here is CASSLDTTGIYGYTF. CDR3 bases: TGTGCCAGCAGCTTAGACACGACCGGGATCTATGGCTACACCTTC.